The 18 T cell receptor beta chains below were found in one sample sequenced in a study of blood T cells in healthy people across ages. Primed by a sample-barcoded 5' primer and a J-beta primer mix, a second PCR proceeded for roughly 7 to 11 cycles. TCRdb re-derived calls from the 5' RACE reads in MiXCR, one entry per CDR3 protein. The table has roughly 1.4 million distinct CDR3 sequences, approximately 60% seen once. The sequenced sample consisted of blood. Source of these receptors: a man younger than 30 in good health.

J is TRBJ2-1 and V is TRBV30; 9 bases match TRBD2. The V segment lost 1 base and the J segment 6 bases; nucleotides outside the gene matches: 4. In germline, CDR1 is GTSNPN, CDR2 SVGIG (reference sequence). The CDR3 consists of 14 residues. The CDR3 sequence: CAWSEDSGSNEQFF. CDR3 coding DNA: TGTGCCTGGAGTGAGGATAGCGGGAGCAATGAGCAGTTCTTC.

This clonotype has just one count. The chain couples TRBV5-1 to TRBJ2-4, with D unresolved. The tail of the sequence fits TRBJ2-7 better, so the J call may be wrong. The CDR3 is 14 amino acids. Germline assignment: CDR1 SGHRS and CDR2 YFSETQ. This CDR3 is CASSLAYSHYEQYF. The CDR3 region has the DNA TGCGCCAGCAGCTTGGCCTACAGCCACTACGAGCAGTACTTC.

The chain recombines TRBV20-1 with TRBJ2-4; no clear D. Trimming took 1 base from V and 0 from J, leaving 4 bases between them. Per germline, CDR1 DFQATT and CDR2 SNEGSKA (reference sequence). The CDR3 is made up of 13 amino acids. The CDR3: CSARVLAKNIQYF. CDR3 nucleotide sequence: TGCAGTGCTAGAGTCCTAGCCAAAAACATTCAGTACTTC.

This chain connects TRBV5-6 to TRBJ2-7, with D perhaps matching TRBD2 (5 bases). The CDR3 loop spans 14 amino acids. V lost 2 bases to trimming and J lost 3 bases, with 12 bases between them. Germline CDR1 is SGHDT and CDR2 is YYEEEE. CDR3 sequence: CASSFWASHYEQYF. The CDR3 bases are TGTGCCAGCAGCTTCTGGGCTAGCCACTACGAGCAGTACTTC.

This chain links TRBV11-2 with TRBJ2-7; D is perhaps TRBD1 (6 bases). The V gene lost 4 bases and the J gene lost 0 bases, with 13 bases spanning the gap. The germline gives CDR1 SGHAT, CDR2 FQNNGV. There are 15 residues in the CDR3. CDR3 protein: CASSSRGGISYEQYF. As DNA, the CDR3 is TGTGCCAGCAGCTCGAGAGGGGGTATCTCCTACGAGCAGTACTTC.

The CDR3 loop reads CASSQVEIYNEQFF. CDR3 nucleotide sequence: TGCGCCAGCAGCCAAGTGGAGATATACAATGAGCAGTTCTTC. The gene calls are TRBV4-1 and TRBJ2-1, with D unresolved. The germline V gene encodes CDR1 MGHRA and CDR2 YSYEKL. Trimming cost V 1 base and J 4 bases, with 8 bases left between them. The CDR3 is 14 residues long.

This clonotype has only a few counts. The chain recombines TRBV6-1 with TRBJ2-1; D is undetermined. Between the trimmed V and J ends, which lost 6 bases and 5 bases, there was a span of 11 bases. CDR3 length: 13 amino acids. Germline V CDR1 and CDR2: MNHNS, SASEGT. CDR3 in amino acids: CASRWAFNNEQFF. CDR3 nucleotides: TGTGCCAGCAGGTGGGCATTTAACAATGAGCAGTTCTTC.

The chain couples TRBV28 to TRBJ2-7, with D perhaps matching TRBD1 or TRBD2 (6 bases each). Looked up from germline, CDR1 is MDHEN and CDR2 is SYDVKM. V shed 1 base and J shed 4 bases, with 11 bases lying between them. CDR3 size: 14 residues. CDR3 region: CASSLSRGRYEQYF. The CDR3 DNA follows: TGTGCCAGCAGTTTATCCCGGGGGCGGTACGAGCAGTACTTC.

The J gene is TRBJ2-1, the V gene TRBV6-2 or TRBV6-3, with D tentatively TRBD2 (5 bases). Trimming stripped 0 bases from V and 7 bases from J, with 16 bases between. CDR1 and CDR2 from the germline V gene are MNHEY and SVGEGT. This CDR3 is 16 amino acids long. CDR3 DNA: TGTGCCAGCAGTTACTCGGGGTGGGCGGGCGGTAATGAGCAGTTCTTC. Translated: CASSYSGWAGGNEQFF.

This clonotype was observed a few times. The V and J genes are TRBV11-2 and TRBJ2-3; the match to TRBD1 covers 9 bases. The trim removed 5 bases at V and 5 bases at J, leaving 5 bases unmatched. This CDR3 is 14 amino acids long. The germline V gene has CDR1 SGHAT and CDR2 FQNNGV. The CDR3 protein is CASSTRTGVDTQYF. The DNA of the CDR3 is TGTGCCAGCAGCACCCGGACAGGGGTAGATACGCAGTATTTT.

This clonotype was seen only a few times. The chain carries TRBV29-1 and TRBJ2-5, with 10 bases lining up with TRBD2. The CDR3 covers 14 residues. CDR1 is SQVTM, CDR2 ANQGSEA, per germline. V lost 0 bases to trimming and J lost 5 bases; unmatched junction nucleotides: 3. CDR3 amino acids: CSVEDTSGAETQYF. The CDR3 DNA follows: TGCAGCGTTGAAGATACTAGCGGGGCGGAGACCCAGTACTTC.

The V call is TRBV6-5, the J call TRBJ2-2; 10 bases match TRBD1. This CDR3 has 14 residues. V shed 7 bases and J 5 bases; nucleotides not matched to a gene: 4. Per the germline V gene, CDR1 is MNHEY and CDR2 is SVGAGI. The CDR3 nucleotides read TGTGCCAGCACCCGACAGGGGGCAACCGGGGAGCTGTTTTTT. Its protein product is CASTRQGATGELFF.

This rearrangement joins TRBV11-1 to TRBJ1-1, with TRBD1 matching over 10 bases. V dropped 3 bases and J dropped 6; count of bases not matched to a gene: 10. Per the germline V gene, CDR1 is SGHAT and CDR2 is FQDESV (reference sequence). The CDR3 length is 16 residues. The CDR3 nucleotides are TGTGCCAGCAGCTTCCCGGCCGGGACAGGGGCTTCTGAAGCTTTCTTT. This codes for CASSFPAGTGASEAFF.

This chain links TRBV20-1 with TRBJ2-4; D possibly corresponds to TRBD2 (7 bases). The DNA end is more similar to TRBJ2-7, so the J call may be wrong. This CDR3 region has 14 residues. CDR1 is DFQATT, CDR2 SNEGSKA, per germline (reference sequence). CDR3 sequence (DNA): TGCAGTGCTAGTGAGGGCGGGGGCCCCTACGAGCAGTACTTC. This sequence encodes CSASEGGGPYEQYF.

This clonotype was detected a few times. The chain recombines TRBV7-9 with TRBJ2-5, with D unresolved. In germline, CDR1 is SEHNR, CDR2 FQNEAQ (reference sequence). CDR3 length equals 12 residues. V dropped 5 bases and J dropped 5 bases, with 9 bases sitting between them. Here the CDR3 DNA reads TGTGCCAGCAGCCAAAAGCTGGAGACCCAGTACTTC. Translated: CASSQKLETQYF.

The rearrangement links TRBV6-5 to TRBJ2-4; D gene uncertain. The DNA matches TRBJ2-7 better at its end, which makes the J call doubtful. The CDR3 length is 14 residues. Germline V gives CDR1 MNHEY, CDR2 SVGAGI. The CDR3, as DNA: TGTGCCAGCAGCTTGGACGGCACCTCCTACGAGCAGTACTTC. Translation: CASSLDGTSYEQYF.

In this sample, this clonotype turned up a few times. V usage is TRBV12-3 or TRBV12-4 and J usage is TRBJ2-7; D not resolved. The CDR3 is made up of 16 amino acids. With 2 bases removed from V and 0 bases from J, the gap between germline ends came to 14 bases. CDR3 in DNA: TGTGCCAGCAGTTTAATCGTCAGAAGGGACTCCTACGAGCAGTACTTC. It is translated as CASSLIVRRDSYEQYF.

The chain recombines TRBV20-1 with TRBJ1-4, with a possible D match to TRBD1 (6 bases). CDR1 DFQATT and CDR2 SNEGSKA come from the germline V gene (reference sequence). Trimming removed 8 bases at V and 6 bases at J, with 19 bases between. CDR3 size: 14 residues. CDR3 DNA sequence: TGCAGTCCCCGGGGGGAGGGACATTATGAAAAACTGTTTTTT. This sequence encodes CSPRGEGHYEKLFF.